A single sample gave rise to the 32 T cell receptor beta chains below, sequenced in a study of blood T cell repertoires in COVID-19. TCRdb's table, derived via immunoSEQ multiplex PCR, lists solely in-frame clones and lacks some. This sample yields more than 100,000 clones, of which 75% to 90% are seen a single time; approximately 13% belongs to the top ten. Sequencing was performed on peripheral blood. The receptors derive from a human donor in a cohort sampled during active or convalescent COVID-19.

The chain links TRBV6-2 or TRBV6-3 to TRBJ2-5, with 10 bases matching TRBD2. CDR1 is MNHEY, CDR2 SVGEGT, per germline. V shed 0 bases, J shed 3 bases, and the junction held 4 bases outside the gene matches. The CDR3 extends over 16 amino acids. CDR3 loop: CASSYSLAGAEETQYF. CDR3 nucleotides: TGTGCCAGCAGTTACTCGCTAGCGGGGGCCGAAGAGACCCAGTACTTC.

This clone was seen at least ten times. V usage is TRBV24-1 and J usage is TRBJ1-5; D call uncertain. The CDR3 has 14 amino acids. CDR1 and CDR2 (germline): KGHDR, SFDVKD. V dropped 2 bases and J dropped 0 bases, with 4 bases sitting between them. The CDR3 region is CATSDYISNQPQHF. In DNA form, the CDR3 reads TGTGCCACCAGTGATTACATTAGCAATCAGCCCCAGCATTTT.

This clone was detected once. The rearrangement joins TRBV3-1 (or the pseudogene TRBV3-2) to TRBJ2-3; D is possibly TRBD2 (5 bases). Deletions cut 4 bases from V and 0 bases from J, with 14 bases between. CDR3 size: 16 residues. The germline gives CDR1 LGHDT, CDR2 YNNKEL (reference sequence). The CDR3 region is CASSLALTGSTDTQYF. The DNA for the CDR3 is TGTGCCAGCAGCCTCGCCCTAACGGGGAGCACAGATACGCAGTATTTT.

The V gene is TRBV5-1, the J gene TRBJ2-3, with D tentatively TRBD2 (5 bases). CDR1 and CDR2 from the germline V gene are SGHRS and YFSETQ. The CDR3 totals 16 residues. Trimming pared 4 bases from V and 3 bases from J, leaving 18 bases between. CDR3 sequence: CASSPQAGVGTDTQYF. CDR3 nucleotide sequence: TGCGCCAGCAGCCCCCAGGCCGGGGTAGGGACAGATACGCAGTATTTT.

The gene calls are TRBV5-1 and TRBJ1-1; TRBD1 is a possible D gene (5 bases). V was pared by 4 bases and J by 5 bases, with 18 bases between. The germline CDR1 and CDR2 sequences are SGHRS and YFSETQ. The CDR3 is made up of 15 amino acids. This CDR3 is CASSPDLGARTEAFF. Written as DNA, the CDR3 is TGCGCCAGCAGCCCCGACCTTGGGGCGAGGACTGAAGCTTTCTTT.

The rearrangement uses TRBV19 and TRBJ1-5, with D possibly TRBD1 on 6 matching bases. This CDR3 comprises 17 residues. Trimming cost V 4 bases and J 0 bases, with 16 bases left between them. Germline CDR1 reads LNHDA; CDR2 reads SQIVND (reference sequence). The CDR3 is CASSKSWTAYSNQPQHF. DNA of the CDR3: TGTGCCAGTAGTAAGTCATGGACAGCTTATAGCAATCAGCCCCAGCATTTT.

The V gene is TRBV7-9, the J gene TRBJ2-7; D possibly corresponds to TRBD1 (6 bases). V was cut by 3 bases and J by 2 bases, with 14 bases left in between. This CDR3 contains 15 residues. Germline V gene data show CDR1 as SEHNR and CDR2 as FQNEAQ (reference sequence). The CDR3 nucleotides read TGTGCCAGCAGCTTGGGGACACTAATTGCCTACGAGCAGTACTTC. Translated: CASSLGTLIAYEQYF.

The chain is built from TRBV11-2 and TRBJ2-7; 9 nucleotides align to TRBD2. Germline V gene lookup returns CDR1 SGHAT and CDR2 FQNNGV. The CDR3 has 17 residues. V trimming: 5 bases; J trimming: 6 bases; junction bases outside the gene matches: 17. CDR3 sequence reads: CASSHYPGGAGGREQYF. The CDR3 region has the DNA TGTGCCAGCAGCCACTACCCTGGGGGAGCGGGGGGTCGCGAGCAGTACTTC.

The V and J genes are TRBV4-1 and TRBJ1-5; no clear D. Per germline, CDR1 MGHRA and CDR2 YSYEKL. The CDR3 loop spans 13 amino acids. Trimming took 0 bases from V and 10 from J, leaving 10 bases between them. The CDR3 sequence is CASSQDNALPQHF. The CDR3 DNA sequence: TGCGCCAGCAGCCAAGATAACGCACTACCCCAGCATTTT.

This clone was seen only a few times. CDR3 sequence reads: CASSLAAGTVLEQYF. The CDR3 DNA sequence: TGCGCCAGCAGCTTGGCCGCCGGGACAGTCCTCGAGCAGTACTTC. The genes are TRBV5-1 and TRBJ2-7; 7 nucleotides agree with TRBD1. Trimming at V came to 0 bases and at J to 6 bases, leaving 9 bases not matched to a gene. Germline-derived CDR1 and CDR2 are SGHRS and YFSETQ. The CDR3 extends over 15 amino acids.

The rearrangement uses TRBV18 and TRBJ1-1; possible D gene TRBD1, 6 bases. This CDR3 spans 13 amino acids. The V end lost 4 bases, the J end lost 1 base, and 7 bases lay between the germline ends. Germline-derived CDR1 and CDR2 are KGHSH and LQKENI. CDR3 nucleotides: TGTGCCAGCTCACAACAGGGGAACACTGAAGCTTTCTTT. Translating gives CASSQQGNTEAFF.

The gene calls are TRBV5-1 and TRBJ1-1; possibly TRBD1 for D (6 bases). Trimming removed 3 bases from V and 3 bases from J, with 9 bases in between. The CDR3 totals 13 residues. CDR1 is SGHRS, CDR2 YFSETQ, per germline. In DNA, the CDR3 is TGCGCCAGCAGCTCCCACAGGGACACTGAAGCTTTCTTT. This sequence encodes CASSSHRDTEAFF.

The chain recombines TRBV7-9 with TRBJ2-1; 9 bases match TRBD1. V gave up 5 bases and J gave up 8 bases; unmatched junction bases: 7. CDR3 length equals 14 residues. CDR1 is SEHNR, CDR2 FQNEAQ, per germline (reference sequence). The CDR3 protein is CASSLDRGMYEQFF. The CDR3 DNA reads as TGTGCCAGCAGCCTGGACAGGGGTATGTATGAGCAGTTCTTC. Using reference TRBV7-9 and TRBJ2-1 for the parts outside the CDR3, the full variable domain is DTGVSQNPRHKITKRGQNVTFRCDPISEHNRLYWYRQTLGQGPEFLTYFQNEAQLEKSRLLSDRFSAERPKGSFSTLEIQRTEQGDSAMYLCASSLDRGMYEQFFGPGTRLTVL.

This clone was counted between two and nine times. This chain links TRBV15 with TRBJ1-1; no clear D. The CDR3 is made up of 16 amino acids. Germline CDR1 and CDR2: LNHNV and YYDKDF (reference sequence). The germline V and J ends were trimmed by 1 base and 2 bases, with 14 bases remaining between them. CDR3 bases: TGTGCCACCAGCAGAGTCATGAGGGCCTATAACACTGAAGCTTTCTTT. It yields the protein CATSRVMRAYNTEAFF.

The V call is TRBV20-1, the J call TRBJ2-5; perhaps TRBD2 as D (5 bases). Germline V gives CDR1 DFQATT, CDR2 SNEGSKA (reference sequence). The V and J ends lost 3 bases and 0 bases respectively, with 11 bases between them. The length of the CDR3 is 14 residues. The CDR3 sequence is CSASRGVNQETQYF. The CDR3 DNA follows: TGCAGTGCTAGTCGGGGAGTGAACCAAGAGACCCAGTACTTC.

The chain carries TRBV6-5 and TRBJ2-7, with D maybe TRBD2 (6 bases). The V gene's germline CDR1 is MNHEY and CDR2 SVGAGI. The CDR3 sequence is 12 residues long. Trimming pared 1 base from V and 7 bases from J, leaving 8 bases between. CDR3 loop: CASSYLGTEQYF. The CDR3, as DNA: TGTGCCAGCAGTTACTTGGGGACTGAGCAGTACTTC.

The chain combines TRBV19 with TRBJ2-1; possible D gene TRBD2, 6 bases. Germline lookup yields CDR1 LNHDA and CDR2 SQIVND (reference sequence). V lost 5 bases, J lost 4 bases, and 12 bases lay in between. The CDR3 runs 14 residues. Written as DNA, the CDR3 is TGTGCCAGTAGTTCTCGAGGGAGGTACAATGAGCAGTTCTTC. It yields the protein CASSSRGRYNEQFF.

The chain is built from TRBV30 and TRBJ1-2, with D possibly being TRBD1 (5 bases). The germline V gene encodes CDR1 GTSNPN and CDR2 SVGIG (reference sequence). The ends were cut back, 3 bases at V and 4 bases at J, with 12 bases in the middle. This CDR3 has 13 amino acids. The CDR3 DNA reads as TGTGCCTGGAGCTTCCGGGGGTCCTATGGCTACACCTTC. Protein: CAWSFRGSYGYTF.

The CDR3 protein is CASSLVGVGAGGNQPQHF. CDR3 in DNA: TGTGCCAGCAGCTTAGTGGGTGTGGGGGCCGGGGGGAATCAGCCCCAGCATTTT. The chain is built from TRBV7-2 and TRBJ1-5; D might be TRBD1 (6 bases). Germline V CDR1 and CDR2: SGHTA, FQGNSA. Trimming cost V 1 base and J 4 bases, with 20 bases left between them. The CDR3 sequence is 18 residues long.

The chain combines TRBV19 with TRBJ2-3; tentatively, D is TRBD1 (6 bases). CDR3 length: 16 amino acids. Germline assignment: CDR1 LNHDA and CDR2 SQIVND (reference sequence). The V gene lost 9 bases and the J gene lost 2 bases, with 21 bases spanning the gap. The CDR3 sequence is CASGEGTGRNTDTQYF. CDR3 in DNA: TGTGCCAGCGGCGAGGGCACAGGGAGAAACACAGATACGCAGTATTTT. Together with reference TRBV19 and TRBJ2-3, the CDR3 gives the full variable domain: DGGITQSPKYLFRKEGQNVTLSCEQNLNHDAMYWYRQDPGQGLRLIYYSQIVNDFQKGDIAEGYSVSREKKESFPLTVTSAQKNPTAFYLCASGEGTGRNTDTQYFGPGTRLTVL.

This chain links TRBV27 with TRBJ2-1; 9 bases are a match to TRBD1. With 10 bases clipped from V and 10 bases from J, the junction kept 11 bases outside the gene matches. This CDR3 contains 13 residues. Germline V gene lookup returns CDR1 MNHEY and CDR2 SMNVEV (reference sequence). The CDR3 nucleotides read TGTGCCATCAGGACAGGGGCGGCGGGGGAGCAGTTCTTC. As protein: CAIRTGAAGEQFF.

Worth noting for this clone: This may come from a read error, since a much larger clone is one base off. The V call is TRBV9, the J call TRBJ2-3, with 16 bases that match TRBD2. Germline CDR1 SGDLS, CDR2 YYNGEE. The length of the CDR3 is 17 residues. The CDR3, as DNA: TGTGCCCGCAGCGGAAGCGGGACTAGCGGGGGGGGAGATACGCAGTATTTT. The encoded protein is CARSGSGTSGGGDTQYF.

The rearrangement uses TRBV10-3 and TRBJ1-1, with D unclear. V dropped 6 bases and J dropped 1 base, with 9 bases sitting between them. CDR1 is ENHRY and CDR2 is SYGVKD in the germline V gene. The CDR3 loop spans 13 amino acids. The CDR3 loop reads CAISPGGNTEAFF. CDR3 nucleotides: TGTGCCATCAGCCCGGGAGGGAACACTGAAGCTTTCTTT.

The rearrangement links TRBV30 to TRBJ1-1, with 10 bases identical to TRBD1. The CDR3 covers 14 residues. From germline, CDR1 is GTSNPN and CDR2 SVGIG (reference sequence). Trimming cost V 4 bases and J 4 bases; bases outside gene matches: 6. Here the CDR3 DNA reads TGTGCCTGGACGACAGGGGGCGGGGGCACTGAAGCTTTCTTT. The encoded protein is CAWTTGGGGTEAFF.

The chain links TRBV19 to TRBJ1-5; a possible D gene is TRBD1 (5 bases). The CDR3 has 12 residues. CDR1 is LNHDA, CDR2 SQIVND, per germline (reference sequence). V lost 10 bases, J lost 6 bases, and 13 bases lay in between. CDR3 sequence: CATQSGVQPQHF. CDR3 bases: TGTGCCACTCAGTCGGGGGTTCAGCCCCAGCATTTT.

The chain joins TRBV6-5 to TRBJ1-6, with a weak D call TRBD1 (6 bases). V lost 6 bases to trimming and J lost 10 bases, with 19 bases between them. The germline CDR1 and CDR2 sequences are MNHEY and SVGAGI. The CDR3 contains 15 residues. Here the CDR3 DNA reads TGTGCCAGCAGGTCCTACAGGGCCCCGGGGTCACCCCTCCACTTT. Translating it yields CASRSYRAPGSPLHF.

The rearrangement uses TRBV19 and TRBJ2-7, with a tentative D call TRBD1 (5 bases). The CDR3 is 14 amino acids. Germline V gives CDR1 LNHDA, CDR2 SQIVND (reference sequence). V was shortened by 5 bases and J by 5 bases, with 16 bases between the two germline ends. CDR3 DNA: TGTGCCAGTAGTCCCCCGCAGGGCGGCCACGAGCAGTACTTC. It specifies CASSPPQGGHEQYF.

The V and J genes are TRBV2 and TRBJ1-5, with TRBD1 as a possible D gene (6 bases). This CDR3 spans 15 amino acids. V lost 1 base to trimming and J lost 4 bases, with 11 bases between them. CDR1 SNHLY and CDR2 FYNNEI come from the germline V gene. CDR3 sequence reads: CASSEGQVDNQPQHF. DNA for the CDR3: TGTGCCAGCAGTGAAGGACAGGTCGATAATCAGCCCCAGCATTTT.

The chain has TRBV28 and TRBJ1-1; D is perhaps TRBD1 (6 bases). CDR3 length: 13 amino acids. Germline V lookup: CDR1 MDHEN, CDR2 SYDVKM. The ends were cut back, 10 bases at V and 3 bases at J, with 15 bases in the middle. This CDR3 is CATGGGAYTEAFF. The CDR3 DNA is TGTGCCACCGGAGGGGGGGCATACACTGAAGCTTTCTTT.

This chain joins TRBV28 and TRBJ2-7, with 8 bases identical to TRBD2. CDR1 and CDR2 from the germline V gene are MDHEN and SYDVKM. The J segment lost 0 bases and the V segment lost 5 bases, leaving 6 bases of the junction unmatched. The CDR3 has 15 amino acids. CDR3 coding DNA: TGTGCCAGCAGTCCCACTAGCGGTGGCTCCTACGAGCAGTACTTC. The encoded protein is CASSPTSGGSYEQYF. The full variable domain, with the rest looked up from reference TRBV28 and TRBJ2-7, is DVKVTQSSRYLVKRTGEKVFLECVQDMDHENMFWYRQDPGLGLRLIYFSYDVKMKEKGDIPEGYSVSREKKERFSLILESASTNQTSMYLCASSPTSGGSYEQYFGPGTRLTVT.

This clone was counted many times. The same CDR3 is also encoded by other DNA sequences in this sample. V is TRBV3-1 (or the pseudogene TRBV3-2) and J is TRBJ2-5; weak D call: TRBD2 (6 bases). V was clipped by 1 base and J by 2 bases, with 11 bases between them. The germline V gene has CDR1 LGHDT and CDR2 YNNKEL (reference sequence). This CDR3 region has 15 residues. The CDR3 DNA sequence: TGTGCCAGCAGCCAAGGAGCGGGTCGTCAAGAGACCCAGTACTTC. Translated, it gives CASSQGAGRQETQYF.

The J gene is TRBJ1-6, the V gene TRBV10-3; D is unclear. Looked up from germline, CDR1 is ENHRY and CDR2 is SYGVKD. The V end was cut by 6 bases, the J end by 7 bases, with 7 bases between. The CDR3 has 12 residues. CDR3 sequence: CAIRHANSPLHF. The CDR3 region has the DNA TGTGCCATCAGACACGCCAATTCACCCCTCCACTTT.